Below are 6 T cell receptor beta chains sequenced from a single sample in a study of blood T cell repertoires in COVID-19. The protocol was immunoSEQ multiplex PCR, while the TCRdb copy is restricted to in-frame clones and leaves out a portion. The data show about 230,000 clones, around 84% seen once. Specimen: PBMCs or T cells enriched from blood (not recorded which). These receptors were taken from a man aged 18 to 35 who had recovered from COVID-19.

This clone has more than one count but fewer than ten. The chain combines TRBV24-1 with TRBJ1-5; possibly TRBD1 for D (6 bases). V gave up 4 bases and J gave up 5 bases, with 14 bases separating them. This CDR3 spans 15 amino acids. The germline gives CDR1 KGHDR, CDR2 SFDVKD. This CDR3 is CATSDQGQKDQPQHF. CDR3 DNA: TGTGCCACCAGTGACCAAGGACAGAAGGATCAGCCCCAGCATTTT.

The chain employs TRBV7-2 and TRBJ2-5, with D possibly being TRBD2 (7 bases). V was clipped by 2 bases and J by 5 bases, with 15 bases between them. Germline V gene sequence: CDR1 SGHTA, CDR2 FQGNSA. The CDR3 has 15 residues. The CDR3 coding sequence is TGTGCCAGCAGCTTATTGGGGGGGGGCTTGGAGACCCAGTACTTC. This codes for CASSLLGGGLETQYF.

CDR3 residues: CASSYFQGSYGYTF. CDR3 coding DNA: TGTGCCAGCAGTTACTTCCAGGGAAGTTATGGCTACACCTTC. The rearrangement uses TRBV6-2 or TRBV6-3 and TRBJ1-2; perhaps TRBD1 as D (5 bases). Between the trimmed V and J ends, which lost 1 base and 5 bases, there was a span of 11 bases. The CDR3 contains 14 residues. Germline V lookup: CDR1 MNHEY, CDR2 SVGEGT.

This chain connects TRBV19 to TRBJ2-7, with TRBD1 identical over 9 bases. The V gene's germline CDR1 is LNHDA and CDR2 SQIVND (reference sequence). The V gene end was trimmed by 5 bases and the J gene end by 1 base; junction bases not matched to a gene: 9. This CDR3 is 16 amino acids long. This CDR3 reads CASSGTGTGLSYEQYF. The DNA for the CDR3 is TGTGCCAGTAGTGGAACCGGGACAGGGCTTTCCTACGAGCAGTACTTC.

The gene calls are TRBV3-1 (or the pseudogene TRBV3-2) and TRBJ2-1, with D perhaps matching TRBD2 (5 bases). Trimming pared 0 bases from V and 8 bases from J, leaving 17 bases between. CDR3 length: 16 residues. Germline loops: CDR1 LGHDT, CDR2 YNNKEL (reference sequence). This chain's CDR3 is CASSQDFGGPGDEQFF. CDR3 nucleotides: TGTGCCAGCAGCCAAGATTTTGGAGGTCCAGGCGATGAGCAGTTCTTC.

This rearrangement joins TRBV3-1 (or the pseudogene TRBV3-2) to TRBJ2-7; no definite D call. V was cut by 2 bases and J by 0 bases, with 5 bases left in between. Germline V lookup: CDR1 LGHDT, CDR2 YNNKEL (reference sequence). This CDR3 region has 13 residues. In DNA, the CDR3 is TGTGCCAGCAGCCAATTCTCCTCCTACGAGCAGTACTTC. This translates into CASSQFSSYEQYF.